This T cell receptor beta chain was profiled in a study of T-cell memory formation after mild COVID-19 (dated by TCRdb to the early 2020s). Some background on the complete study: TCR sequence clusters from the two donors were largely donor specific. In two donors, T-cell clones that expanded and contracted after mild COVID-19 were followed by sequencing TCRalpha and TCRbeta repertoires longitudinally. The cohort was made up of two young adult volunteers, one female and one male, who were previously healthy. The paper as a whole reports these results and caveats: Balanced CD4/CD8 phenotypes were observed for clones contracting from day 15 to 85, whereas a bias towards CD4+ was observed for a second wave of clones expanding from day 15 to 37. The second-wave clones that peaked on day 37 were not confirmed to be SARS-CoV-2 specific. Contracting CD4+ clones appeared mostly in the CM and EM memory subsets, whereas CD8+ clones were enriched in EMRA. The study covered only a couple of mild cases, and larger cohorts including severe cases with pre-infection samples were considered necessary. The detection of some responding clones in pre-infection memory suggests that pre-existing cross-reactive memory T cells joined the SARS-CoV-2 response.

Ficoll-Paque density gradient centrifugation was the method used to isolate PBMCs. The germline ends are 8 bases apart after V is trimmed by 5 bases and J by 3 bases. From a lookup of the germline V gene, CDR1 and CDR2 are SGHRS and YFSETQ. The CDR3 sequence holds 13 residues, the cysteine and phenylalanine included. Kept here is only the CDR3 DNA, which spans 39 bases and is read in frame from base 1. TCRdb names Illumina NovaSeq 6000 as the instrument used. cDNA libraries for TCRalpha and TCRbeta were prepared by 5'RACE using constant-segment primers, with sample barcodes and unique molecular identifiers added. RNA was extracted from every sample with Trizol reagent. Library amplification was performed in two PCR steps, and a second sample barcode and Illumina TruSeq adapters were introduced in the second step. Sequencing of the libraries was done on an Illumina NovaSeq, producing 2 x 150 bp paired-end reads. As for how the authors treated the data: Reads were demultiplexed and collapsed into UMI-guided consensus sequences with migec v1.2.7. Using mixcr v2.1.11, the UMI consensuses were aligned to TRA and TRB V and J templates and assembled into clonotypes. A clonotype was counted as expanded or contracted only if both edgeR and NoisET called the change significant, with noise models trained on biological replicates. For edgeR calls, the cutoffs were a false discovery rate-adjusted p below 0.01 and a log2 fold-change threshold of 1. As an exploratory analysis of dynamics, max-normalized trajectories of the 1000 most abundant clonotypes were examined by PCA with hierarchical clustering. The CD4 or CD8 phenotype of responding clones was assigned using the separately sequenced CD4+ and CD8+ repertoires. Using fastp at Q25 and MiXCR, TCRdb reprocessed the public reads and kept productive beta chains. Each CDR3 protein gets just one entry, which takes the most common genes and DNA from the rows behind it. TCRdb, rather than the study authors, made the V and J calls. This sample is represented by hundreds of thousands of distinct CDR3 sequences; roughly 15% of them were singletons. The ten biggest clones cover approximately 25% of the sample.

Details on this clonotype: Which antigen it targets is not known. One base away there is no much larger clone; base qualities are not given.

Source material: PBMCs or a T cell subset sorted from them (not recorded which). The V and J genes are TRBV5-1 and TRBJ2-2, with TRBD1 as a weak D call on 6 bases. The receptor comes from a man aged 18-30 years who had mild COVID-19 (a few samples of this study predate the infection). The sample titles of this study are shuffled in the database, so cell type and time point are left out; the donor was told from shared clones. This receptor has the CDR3 CASRDSDTGELFF. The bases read TGCGCCAGCAGGGACAGTGACACCGGGGAGCTGTTTTTT.